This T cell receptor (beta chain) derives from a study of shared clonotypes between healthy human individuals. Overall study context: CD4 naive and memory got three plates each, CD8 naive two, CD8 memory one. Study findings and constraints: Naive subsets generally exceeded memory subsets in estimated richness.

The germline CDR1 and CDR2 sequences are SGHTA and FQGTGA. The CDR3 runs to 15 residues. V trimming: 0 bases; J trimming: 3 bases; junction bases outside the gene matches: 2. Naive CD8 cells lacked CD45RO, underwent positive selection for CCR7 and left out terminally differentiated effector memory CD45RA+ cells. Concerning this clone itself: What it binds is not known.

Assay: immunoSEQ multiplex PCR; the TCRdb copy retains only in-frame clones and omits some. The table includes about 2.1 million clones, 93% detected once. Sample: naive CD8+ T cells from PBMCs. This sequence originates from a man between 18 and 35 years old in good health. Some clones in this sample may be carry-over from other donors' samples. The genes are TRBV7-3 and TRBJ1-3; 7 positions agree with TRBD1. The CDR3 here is CASSLTGDSGNTIYF. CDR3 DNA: TGTGCCAGCAGCTTAACCGGGGACAGTGGAAACACCATATATTTT.